The 10 T cell receptor beta chains below come from one sample, sequenced in a study of blood T cell repertoires in COVID-19. TCRdb's table, derived via immunoSEQ multiplex PCR, lists solely in-frame clones and lacks some. This table holds some 230,000 clones, roughly 90% found once. Sequenced sample: peripheral blood. The receptors were sampled from a man younger than 40 who had recovered from COVID-19.

The V and J genes are TRBV5-4 and TRBJ2-1; 7 nucleotides line up with TRBD2. CDR1 and CDR2 (germline): SGHNT, YYREEE (reference sequence). The length of the CDR3 is 17 residues. Losses at the gene ends were 1 base for V and 7 bases for J; bases not matched to a gene: 14. The CDR3 sequence: CASSLLLAADLFNEQFF. CDR3 DNA sequence: TGTGCCAGCAGCTTGCTTCTAGCGGCGGACCTTTTTAATGAGCAGTTCTTC. Complete variable domain (other parts from reference TRBV5-4 and TRBJ2-1): ETGVTQSPTHLIKTRGQQVTLRCSSQSGHNTVSWYQQALGQGPQFIFQYYREEENGRGNFPPRFSGLQFPNYSSELNVNALELDDSALYLCASSLLLAADLFNEQFFGPGTRLTVL.

The chain links TRBV6-5 to TRBJ2-1; 8 nucleotides align to TRBD2. The CDR3 length is 13 residues. CDR1 is MNHEY, CDR2 SVGAGI, per germline. The ends lost 6 bases at V and 14 bases at J; junction bases unmatched: 12. The CDR3 sequence is CASSQGRGAVEFF. The CDR3 DNA reads TGTGCCAGCAGCCAGGGGCGGGGGGCCGTAGAGTTCTTC.

The V and J genes are TRBV7-8 and TRBJ1-5; possible D gene TRBD1, 6 bases. This CDR3 contains 18 residues. CDR1 and CDR2 (germline): SGHVS, FQNEAQ. V was pared by 5 bases and J by 3 bases, with 23 bases between. The CDR3 here is CASSPQGGAGAFNQPQHF. Here the CDR3 DNA reads TGTGCCAGCAGCCCCCAGGGAGGGGCAGGGGCCTTCAATCAGCCCCAGCATTTT.

This rearrangement joins TRBV6-4 to TRBJ1-2; no definite D call. Germline lookup yields CDR1 MRHNA and CDR2 SNTAGT. The CDR3 runs to 13 residues. The germline V and J ends were trimmed by 6 bases and 10 bases, with 18 bases remaining between them. The CDR3 loop reads CASSHRVRLDYTF. CDR3 DNA: TGTGCCAGCAGCCATCGGGTACGACTTGACTACACCTTC.

The chain has TRBV7-9 and TRBJ1-2, with D perhaps TRBD1 (6 bases). V shed 8 bases and J shed 8 bases, with 21 bases lying between them. The germline V gene has CDR1 SEHNR and CDR2 FQNEAQ (reference sequence). This CDR3 spans 14 amino acids. This CDR3 reads CASGRQDLRRGYTF. The CDR3 DNA reads as TGTGCCAGCGGGAGACAGGACTTACGGAGAGGCTACACCTTC.

The J gene is TRBJ1-2, the V gene TRBV7-2, with 7 bases fitting TRBD1. CDR3 length: 14 amino acids. CDR1 SGHTA and CDR2 FQGNSA come from the germline V gene. V lost 2 bases, J lost 4 bases, and 4 bases stayed unmatched. The DNA for the CDR3 is TGTGCCAGCAGCTTATCGGGACAGTTCTATGGCTACACCTTC. Translated: CASSLSGQFYGYTF.

V gene TRBV6-4 combines with J gene TRBJ2-1; TRBD1 aligns across 8 bases. The V gene end was trimmed by 2 bases and the J gene end by 10 bases; junction bases not matched to a gene: 4. In germline, CDR1 is MRHNA, CDR2 SNTAGT. CDR3 length equals 13 residues. The CDR3 DNA sequence: TGTGCCAGCAGTGACCAGGGGGCGGGGGAGCAGTTCTTC. It codes for CASSDQGAGEQFF.

This CDR3 is CASSARVGNTEAFF. DNA of the CDR3: TGCGCCAGCAGCGCCCGGGTAGGGAACACTGAAGCTTTCTTT. This chain joins TRBV5-1 and TRBJ1-1, with D unresolved. Germline values: CDR1 SGHRS, CDR2 YFSETQ. V dropped 4 bases and J dropped 1 base, with 11 bases sitting between them. The CDR3 length is 14 residues. Variable domain in full (rest from reference TRBV5-1 and TRBJ1-1): KAGVTQTPRYLIKTRGQQVTLSCSPISGHRSVSWYQQTPGQGLQFLFEYFSETQRNKGNFPGRFSGRQFSNSRSEMNVSTLELGDSALYLCASSARVGNTEAFFGQGTRLTVV.

The rearrangement joins TRBV14 to TRBJ1-4; 10 bases match TRBD1. With V trimmed by 4 bases and J by 7 bases, 3 bases remained unmatched. The CDR3 totals 14 residues. The germline gives CDR1 SGHDN, CDR2 FVKESK. CDR3 sequence reads: CASSLDRGSEKLFF. The CDR3 DNA reads TGTGCCAGCAGCCTGGACAGGGGGTCTGAAAAACTGTTTTTT.

The V gene is TRBV11-3, the J gene TRBJ2-2; 11 nucleotides line up with TRBD1. The CDR3 spans 15 residues. V dropped 6 bases and J dropped 4; count of bases not matched to a gene: 4. Germline V gene data show CDR1 as SGHNT and CDR2 as YENEEA. CDR3 residues: CASRRGTGGTGELFF. The DNA of the CDR3 is TGTGCCAGCAGAAGGGGGACAGGGGGCACCGGGGAGCTGTTTTTT.